This T cell receptor beta chain derives from a study of blood T cells in healthy people across ages. A second PCR, run for about 7 to 11 cycles, used a sample-barcoded 5' primer plus a J-beta primer mix. One entry per CDR3 protein, called by TCRdb with MiXCR from the 5' RACE reads. Of 710,000 or so distinct CDR3 sequences listed, 20% to 25% were seen once; the top ten hold about 20%. There are a few counts of this clonotype. The ends lost 6 bases at V and 4 bases at J; junction bases unmatched: 11. The CDR3 consists of 15 residues. The germline CDR1 and CDR2 sequences are SQVTM and ANQGSEA. The sequencing sample was made of blood. The receptor comes from a man between 65 and 79 years old in good health. This chain uses TRBV29-1 with TRBJ2-1; 8 bases are shared with TRBD2. This chain's CDR3 is CSVAKGLVSYNEQFF. The CDR3 coding sequence is TGCAGCGTCGCTAAGGGACTAGTGAGTTACAATGAGCAGTTCTTC.